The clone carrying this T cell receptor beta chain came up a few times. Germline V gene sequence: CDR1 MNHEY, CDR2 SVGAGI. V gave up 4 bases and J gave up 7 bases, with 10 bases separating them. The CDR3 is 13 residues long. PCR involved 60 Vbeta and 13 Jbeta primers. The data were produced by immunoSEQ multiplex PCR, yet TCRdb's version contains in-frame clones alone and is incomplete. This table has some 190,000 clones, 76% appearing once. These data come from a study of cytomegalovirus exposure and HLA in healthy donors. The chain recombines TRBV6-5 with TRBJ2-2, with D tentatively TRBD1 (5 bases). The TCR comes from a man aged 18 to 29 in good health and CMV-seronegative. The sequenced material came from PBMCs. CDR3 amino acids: CASSSTGHGELFF. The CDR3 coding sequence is TGTGCCAGCAGTTCGACCGGACACGGGGAGCTGTTTTTT.